What follows is one T cell receptor (beta chain) and its context. Its specificity is not known. This entry comes from a study of cytomegalovirus exposure and HLA in healthy donors. The primer mix had 60 Vbeta and 13 Jbeta primers. Libraries were prepared by immunoSEQ multiplex PCR; TCRdb keeps only in-frame clonotypes and omits some of them. The table records about 150,000 clones, approximately 88% of them present only once. The germline gives CDR1 SGHRS, CDR2 YFSETQ. V lost 0 bases to trimming and J lost 0 bases, with 12 bases between them. The CDR3 loop spans 16 amino acids. Study results and limitations: Both high specificity and high sensitivity reportedly marked the classifier's diagnosis of cytomegalovirus status. In a later analysis, a genetic analysis reported fewer productive-TCR N-insertions in an Asian-associated ancestry cluster than the cohort average. The listing of 150 to 200 TCR beta chains classed them as cytomegalovirus-associated.

V and J are TRBV5-1 and TRBJ1-1; tentative D call: TRBD1 (6 bases). This TCR was sampled from a woman aged 18 to 35 in good health and CMV-seronegative. Sequenced material: PBMCs. In DNA form, the CDR3 reads TGCGCCAGCAGCTTGGAACAGGGACCCTTGAACACTGAAGCTTTCTTT. Protein: CASSLEQGPLNTEAFF.